This T cell receptor beta chain was captured in a study of blood T cell repertoires in COVID-19. Background on the study: Samples of COVID-19 (acute and convalescent) were obtained from the United States, Italy and Spain. Nucleic acid was either cDNA or gDNA, and it came from T cells, B-cell-depleted T cells, or PBMCs.

Here immunoSEQ multiplex PCR was the method, and the copy in TCRdb shows in-frame clones only, minus some. Found here are about 360,000 clones, 86% of them singletons; the top ten hold 7.1%. The CDR3 totals 13 residues. The ends lost 0 bases at V and 7 bases at J; junction bases unmatched: 5. Germline-derived CDR1 and CDR2 are GTSNPN and SVGIG (reference sequence). Sequenced: peripheral blood. The rearrangement links TRBV30 to TRBJ1-2, with 7 bases lining up with TRBD1. This receptor was identified in a woman aged 55 to 70 with COVID-19, enrolled during active disease. As DNA, the CDR3 is TGTGCCTGGAGTGTCTCCCAGGGGGGTGGCTACACCTTC. Translating it yields CAWSVSQGGGYTF.